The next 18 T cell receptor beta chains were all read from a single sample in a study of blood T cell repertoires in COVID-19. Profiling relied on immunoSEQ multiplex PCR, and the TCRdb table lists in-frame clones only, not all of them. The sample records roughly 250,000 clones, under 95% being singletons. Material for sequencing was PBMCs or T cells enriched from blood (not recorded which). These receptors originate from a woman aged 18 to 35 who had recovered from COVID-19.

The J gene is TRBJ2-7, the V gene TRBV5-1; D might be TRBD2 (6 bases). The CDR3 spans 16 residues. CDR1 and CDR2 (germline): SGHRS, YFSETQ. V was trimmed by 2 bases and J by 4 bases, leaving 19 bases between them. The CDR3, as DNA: TGCGCCAGCAGCTTAACTTCCGGGACTCAAGTTTACGAGCAGTACTTC. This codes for CASSLTSGTQVYEQYF.

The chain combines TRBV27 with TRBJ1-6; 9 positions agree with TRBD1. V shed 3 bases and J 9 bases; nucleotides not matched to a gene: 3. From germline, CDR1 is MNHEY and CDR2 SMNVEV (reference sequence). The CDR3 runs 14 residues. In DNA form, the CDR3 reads TGTGCCAGCAGTTTGTGGGACAGGGTTTCACCCCTCCACTTT. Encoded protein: CASSLWDRVSPLHF.

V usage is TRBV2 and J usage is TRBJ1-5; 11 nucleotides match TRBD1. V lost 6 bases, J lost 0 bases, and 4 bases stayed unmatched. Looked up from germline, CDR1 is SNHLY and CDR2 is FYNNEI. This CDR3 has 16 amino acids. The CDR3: CASSGTGGNSNQPQHF. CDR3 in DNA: TGTGCCAGCAGCGGGACAGGGGGGAATAGCAATCAGCCCCAGCATTTT. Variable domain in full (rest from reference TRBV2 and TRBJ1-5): EPEVTQTPSHQVTQMGQEVILRCVPISNHLYFYWYRQILGQKVEFLVSFYNNEISEKSEIFDDQFSVERPDGSNFTLKIRSTKLEDSAMYFCASSGTGGNSNQPQHFGDGTRLSIL.

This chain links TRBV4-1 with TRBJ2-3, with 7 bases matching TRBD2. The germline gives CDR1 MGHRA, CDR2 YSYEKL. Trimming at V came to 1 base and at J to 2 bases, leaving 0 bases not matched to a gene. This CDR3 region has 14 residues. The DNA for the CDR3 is TGCGCCAGCAGCCAAGGGGACTACACAGATACGCAGTATTTT. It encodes CASSQGDYTDTQYF.

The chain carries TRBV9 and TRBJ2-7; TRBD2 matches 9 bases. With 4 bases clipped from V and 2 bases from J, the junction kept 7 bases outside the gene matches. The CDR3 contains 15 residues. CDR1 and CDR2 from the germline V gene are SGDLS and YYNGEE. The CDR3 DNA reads TGTGCCAGCAGCTCAGGCGGGGGGGAGGCCTACGAGCAGTACTTC. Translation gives CASSSGGGEAYEQYF. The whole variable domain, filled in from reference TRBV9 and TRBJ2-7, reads DSGVTQTPKHLITATGQRVTLRCSPRSGDLSVYWYQQSLDQGLQFLIQYYNGEERAKGNILERFSAQQFPDLHSELNLSSLELGDSALYFCASSSGGGEAYEQYFGPGTRLTVT.

CDR3 DNA: TGTGCCAGCAGCTTACCCTTCTTGGGGGCGAAGGGATCACCCCTCCACTTT. Translating it yields CASSLPFLGAKGSPLHF. The chain combines TRBV7-2 with TRBJ1-6; D is possibly TRBD1 (6 bases). V lost 2 bases to trimming and J lost 10 bases, with 21 bases between them. Germline assignment: CDR1 SGHTA and CDR2 FQGNSA. The CDR3 is 17 residues long. The full variable domain, rest sourced from reference TRBV7-2 and TRBJ1-6, is GAGVSQSPSNKVTEKGKDVELRCDPISGHTALYWYRQSLGQGLEFLIYFQGNSAPDKSGLPSDRFSAERTGGSVSTLTIQRTQQEDSAVYLCASSLPFLGAKGSPLHFGNGTRLTVT.

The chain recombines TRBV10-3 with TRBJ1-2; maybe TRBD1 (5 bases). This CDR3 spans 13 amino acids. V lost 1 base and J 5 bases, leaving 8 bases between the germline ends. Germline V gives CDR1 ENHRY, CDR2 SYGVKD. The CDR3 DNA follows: TGTGCCATCAGTGAGTTGCAGGGATATGGCTACACCTTC. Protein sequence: CAISELQGYGYTF.

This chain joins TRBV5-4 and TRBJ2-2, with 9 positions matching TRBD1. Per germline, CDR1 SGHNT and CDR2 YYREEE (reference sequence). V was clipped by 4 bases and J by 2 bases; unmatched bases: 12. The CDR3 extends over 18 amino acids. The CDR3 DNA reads TGTGCCAGCAGCCCCGGGACAGGGAGAGGTGGTAACACCGGGGAGCTGTTTTTT. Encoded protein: CASSPGTGRGGNTGELFF. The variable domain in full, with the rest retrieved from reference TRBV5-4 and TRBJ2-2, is ETGVTQSPTHLIKTRGQQVTLRCSSQSGHNTVSWYQQALGQGPQFIFQYYREEENGRGNFPPRFSGLQFPNYSSELNVNALELDDSALYLCASSPGTGRGGNTGELFFGEGSRLTVL.

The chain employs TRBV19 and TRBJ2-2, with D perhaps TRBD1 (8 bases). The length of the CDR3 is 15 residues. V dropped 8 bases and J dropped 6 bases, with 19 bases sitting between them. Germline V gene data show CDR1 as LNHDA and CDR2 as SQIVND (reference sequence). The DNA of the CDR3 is TGTGCCAGTTCACCACAGGGGGGGTTGTCCGGGGAGCTGTTTTTT. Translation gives CASSPQGGLSGELFF.

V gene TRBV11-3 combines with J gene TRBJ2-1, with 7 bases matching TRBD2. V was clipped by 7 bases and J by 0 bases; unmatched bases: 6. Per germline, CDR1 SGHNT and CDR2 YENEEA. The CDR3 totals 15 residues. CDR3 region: CASTFSGPSYNEQFF. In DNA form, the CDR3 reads TGTGCCAGCACCTTTAGCGGGCCCTCCTACAATGAGCAGTTCTTC.

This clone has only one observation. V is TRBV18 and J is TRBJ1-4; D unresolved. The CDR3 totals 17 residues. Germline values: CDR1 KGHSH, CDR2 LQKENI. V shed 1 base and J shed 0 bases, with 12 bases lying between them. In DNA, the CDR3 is TGTGCCAGCTCACCACGTTTTATCGGAGCAACTAATGAAAAACTGTTTTTT. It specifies CASSPRFIGATNEKLFF. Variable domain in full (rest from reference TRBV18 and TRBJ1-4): NAGVMQNPRHLVRRRGQEARLRCSPMKGHSHVYWYRQLPEEGLKFMVYLQKENIIDESGMPKERFSAEFPKEGPSILRIQQVVRGDSAAYFCASSPRFIGATNEKLFFGSGTQLSVL.

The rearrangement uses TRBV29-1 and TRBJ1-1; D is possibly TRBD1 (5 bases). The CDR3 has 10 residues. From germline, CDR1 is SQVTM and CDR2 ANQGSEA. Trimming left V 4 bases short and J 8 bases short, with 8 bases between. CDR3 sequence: CSVVRGEAFF. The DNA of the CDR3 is TGCAGCGTTGTACGGGGGGAAGCTTTCTTT.

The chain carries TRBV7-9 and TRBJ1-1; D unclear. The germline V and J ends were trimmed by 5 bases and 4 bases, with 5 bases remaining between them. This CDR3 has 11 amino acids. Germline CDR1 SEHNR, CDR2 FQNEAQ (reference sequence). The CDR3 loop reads CASSLSTEAFF. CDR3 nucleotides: TGTGCCAGCAGCCTAAGCACTGAAGCTTTCTTT.

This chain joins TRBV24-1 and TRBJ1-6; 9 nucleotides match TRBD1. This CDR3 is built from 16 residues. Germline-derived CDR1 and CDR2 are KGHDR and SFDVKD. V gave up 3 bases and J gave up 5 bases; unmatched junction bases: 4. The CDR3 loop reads CATSDGGQGDNSPLHF. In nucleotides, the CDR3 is TGTGCCACCAGTGATGGGGGACAGGGAGATAATTCACCCCTCCACTTT.

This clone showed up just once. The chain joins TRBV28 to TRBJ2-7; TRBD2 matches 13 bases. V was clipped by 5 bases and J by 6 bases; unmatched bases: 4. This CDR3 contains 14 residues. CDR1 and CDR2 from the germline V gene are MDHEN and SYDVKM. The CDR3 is CASSQRTSGSEQYF. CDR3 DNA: TGTGCCAGCAGTCAACGGACTAGCGGGAGCGAGCAGTACTTC.

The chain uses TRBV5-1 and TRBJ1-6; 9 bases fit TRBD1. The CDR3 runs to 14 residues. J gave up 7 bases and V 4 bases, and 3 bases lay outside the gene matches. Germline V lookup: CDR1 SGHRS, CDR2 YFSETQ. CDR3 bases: TGCGCCAGCAGCCGACAGGGGGAAAATTCACCCCTCCACTTT. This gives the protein CASSRQGENSPLHF.

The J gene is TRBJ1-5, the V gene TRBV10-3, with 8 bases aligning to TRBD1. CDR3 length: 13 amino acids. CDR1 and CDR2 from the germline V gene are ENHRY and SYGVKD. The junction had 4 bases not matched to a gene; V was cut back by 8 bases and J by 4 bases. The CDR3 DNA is TGTGCCATCGGACAGGGCATAAATCAGCCCCAGCATTTT. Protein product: CAIGQGINQPQHF.

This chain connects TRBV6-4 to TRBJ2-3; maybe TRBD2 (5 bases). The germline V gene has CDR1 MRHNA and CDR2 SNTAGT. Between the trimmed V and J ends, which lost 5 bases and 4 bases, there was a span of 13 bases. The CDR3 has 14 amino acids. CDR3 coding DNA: TGTGCCAGCAGTATTTCCGAGGGCGCAGATACGCAGTATTTT. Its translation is CASSISEGADTQYF.